These 18 T cell receptor beta chains came from one sample sequenced in a study of blood T cell repertoires in COVID-19. The protocol was immunoSEQ multiplex PCR, while the TCRdb copy is restricted to in-frame clones and leaves out a portion. The sample consists of more than 250,000 clones, 65% to 90% of them appearing once. Sequenced input: PBMCs or T cells enriched from blood (not recorded which). These receptor sequences come from a woman aged 18-30 years who had recovered from COVID-19.

This clone was detected once. This sequence joins TRBV5-1 and TRBJ2-7; 8 positions agree with TRBD2. J was trimmed by 3 bases and V by 0 bases; bases with no gene match: 11. In germline, CDR1 is SGHRS, CDR2 YFSETQ. The CDR3 sequence is 17 residues long. This chain's CDR3 is CASSLDHKGAGVYEQYF. In DNA form, the CDR3 reads TGCGCCAGCAGCTTGGATCACAAGGGAGCGGGGGTCTACGAGCAGTACTTC.

This chain joins TRBV9 and TRBJ2-7, with 10 bases fitting TRBD2. Trimming at V came to 6 bases and at J to 2 bases, leaving 5 bases not matched to a gene. The CDR3 runs 14 residues. Per the germline V gene, CDR1 is SGDLS and CDR2 is YYNGEE. The CDR3 DNA reads as TGTGCCAGCAACCCTAGCGGGAGCGCCTACGAGCAGTACTTC. Its protein product is CASNPSGSAYEQYF. Full variable domain (missing parts from reference TRBV9 and TRBJ2-7): DSGVTQTPKHLITATGQRVTLRCSPRSGDLSVYWYQQSLDQGLQFLIQYYNGEERAKGNILERFSAQQFPDLHSELNLSSLELGDSALYFCASNPSGSAYEQYFGPGTRLTVT.

The V gene is TRBV2, the J gene TRBJ2-5; the match to TRBD2 covers 10 bases. Trimming cost V 1 base and J 5 bases; bases outside gene matches: 4. This CDR3 is 15 amino acids long. Germline CDR1 reads SNHLY; CDR2 reads FYNNEI. CDR3 DNA sequence: TGTGCCAGCAGTGAAGAGGCTAGCGGGAGCGAGACCCAGTACTTC. As protein: CASSEEASGSETQYF.

The chain has TRBV7-2 and TRBJ1-1; D gene unclear. The CDR3 totals 14 residues. The V gene's germline CDR1 is SGHTA and CDR2 FQGNSA. V gave up 1 base and J gave up 1 base, with 7 bases separating them. The CDR3 is CASSLVRPNTEAFF. The DNA for the CDR3 is TGTGCCAGCAGCTTAGTCAGGCCGAACACTGAAGCTTTCTTT.

This chain links TRBV19 with TRBJ2-7; perhaps TRBD1 as D (6 bases). The CDR3 runs 16 residues. The germline gives CDR1 LNHDA, CDR2 SQIVND (reference sequence). The ends were cut back, 4 bases at V and 0 bases at J, with 16 bases in the middle. CDR3 amino acids: CASSRPHRESSYEQYF. The DNA for the CDR3 is TGTGCCAGTAGTAGACCCCACAGGGAGAGCTCCTACGAGCAGTACTTC.

This rearrangement joins TRBV18 to TRBJ1-2; D gene uncertain. CDR3 size: 12 residues. Per germline, CDR1 KGHSH and CDR2 LQKENI. Trimming stripped 5 bases from V and 5 bases from J, with 9 bases between. CDR3 in amino acids: CASSTLEYGYTF. The CDR3 coding sequence is TGTGCCAGCTCAACCTTAGAGTATGGCTACACCTTC.

The chain has TRBV2 and TRBJ2-3; D possibly corresponds to TRBD1 (5 bases). Germline lookup yields CDR1 SNHLY and CDR2 FYNNEI. Trimming shortened V by 6 bases and J by 0 bases, and 13 bases separated the two germline ends. The CDR3 covers 15 residues. CDR3 region: CASRPRTPSTDTQYF. The CDR3 coding sequence is TGTGCCAGCAGACCAAGGACACCAAGCACAGATACGCAGTATTTT.

The chain couples TRBV7-3 to TRBJ2-1; 12 bases fit TRBD2. The CDR3 has 20 amino acids. Trimming took 1 base from V and 2 from J; bases not matched to a gene: 12. Per germline, CDR1 SGHTA and CDR2 FQGTGA. In nucleotides, the CDR3 is TGTGCCAGCAGCTTAAATCAAACTAGCGGGAGGACTTTCGCCTACAATGAGCAGTTCTTC. It translates to CASSLNQTSGRTFAYNEQFF.

Of note for this clone: The sample holds other DNA sequences that translate to the same CDR3. J is TRBJ1-2 and V is TRBV10-3; D perhaps matches TRBD1 (6 bases). This CDR3 has 15 amino acids. CDR1 ENHRY and CDR2 SYGVKD come from the germline V gene. V lost 0 bases to trimming and J lost 2 bases, with 10 bases between them. The DNA for the CDR3 is TGTGCCATCAGTGAGTCAGGAACAGGGAACTATGGCTACACCTTC. Amino acids: CAISESGTGNYGYTF.

The chain carries TRBV7-9 and TRBJ2-3, with TRBD2 matching 12 bases. Trimming removed 5 bases from V and 3 bases from J; junction bases left unmatched: 9. The germline V gene encodes CDR1 SEHNR and CDR2 FQNEAQ (reference sequence). The CDR3 covers 17 residues. CDR3 loop: CASSLGGLAGITDTQYF. In nucleotides, the CDR3 is TGTGCCAGCAGCCTCGGCGGACTAGCGGGGATAACAGATACGCAGTATTTT.

The chain links TRBV27 to TRBJ2-5; D uncertain. This CDR3 contains 14 residues. Deletions cut 1 base from V and 3 bases from J, with 9 bases between. Germline assignment: CDR1 MNHEY and CDR2 SMNVEV (reference sequence). The CDR3 spells CASSLYVGEETQYF. The CDR3 region has the DNA TGTGCCAGCAGTTTATACGTAGGAGAAGAGACCCAGTACTTC.

This sequence joins TRBV30 and TRBJ1-1; D is perhaps TRBD1 (5 bases). The CDR3 has 14 amino acids. Between the trimmed V and J ends, which lost 4 bases and 3 bases, there was a span of 15 bases. Germline V gene sequence: CDR1 GTSNPN, CDR2 SVGIG (reference sequence). CDR3 nucleotide sequence: TGTGCCTGGACCCCGGGGGAGGGATACACTGAAGCTTTCTTT. Residues: CAWTPGEGYTEAFF.

The count of this clone is one. The chain carries TRBV5-1 and TRBJ1-1; 10 nucleotides agree with TRBD1. V trimming: 4 bases; J trimming: 3 bases; junction bases outside the gene matches: 6. The CDR3 spans 15 residues. Germline CDR1 SGHRS, CDR2 YFSETQ. CDR3 bases: TGCGCCAGCAGCCCTGACAGGGGGCTGGACACTGAAGCTTTCTTT. Its translation is CASSPDRGLDTEAFF.

The rearrangement uses TRBV7-9 and TRBJ2-7, with 8 bases identical to TRBD1. J gave up 2 bases and V 5 bases, and 8 bases lay outside the gene matches. Germline-derived CDR1 and CDR2 are SEHNR and FQNEAQ (reference sequence). The CDR3 covers 15 residues. The CDR3 loop is CASSPRTGPAYEQYF. CDR3 sequence (DNA): TGTGCCAGCAGCCCGCGGACAGGGCCTGCCTACGAGCAGTACTTC.

This chain connects TRBV27 to TRBJ2-6; no definite D call. The V and J ends lost 6 bases and 2 bases respectively, with 11 bases between them. This CDR3 spans 15 amino acids. CDR1 MNHEY and CDR2 SMNVEV come from the germline V gene (reference sequence). In DNA, the CDR3 is TGTGCCAGCAGCCTACACAGCACTGGGGCCAACGTCCTGACTTTC. Protein: CASSLHSTGANVLTF.

This clone was recorded a few times. J is TRBJ1-2 and V is TRBV12-3 or TRBV12-4; no clear D. Trimming took 7 bases from V and 4 from J, leaving 10 bases between them. The CDR3 runs to 12 residues. CDR3 nucleotide sequence: TGTGCCAGCAAGGCTCGAGGCTATGGCTACACCTTC. Residues: CASKARGYGYTF.

The rearrangement links TRBV15 to TRBJ1-1, with 7 bases identical to TRBD1. The CDR3 runs 15 residues. Trimming took 4 bases from V and 0 from J; bases not matched to a gene: 5. CDR1 is LNHNV, CDR2 YYDKDF, per germline (reference sequence). The CDR3 DNA reads as TGTGCCACCAGCACCCCAACAGGGGTGAACACTGAAGCTTTCTTT. Encoded protein: CATSTPTGVNTEAFF.

The chain uses TRBV27 and TRBJ2-5; the D is unclear. Germline CDR1 MNHEY, CDR2 SMNVEV (reference sequence). The CDR3 is 13 residues long. V was cut by 2 bases and J by 5 bases, with 9 bases left in between. As DNA, the CDR3 is TGTGCCAGCAGTTTAGCCAAGAGGGAGACCCAGTACTTC. Translating it yields CASSLAKRETQYF.